The 7 T cell receptor beta chains in this list originate from one sample, sequenced in a study of blood T cells in healthy people across ages. A second PCR of about 6 to 11 cycles used a sample-barcoded 5' primer and a J-beta primer mix. TCRdb ran MiXCR on the 5' RACE reads and lists one entry per CDR3 protein. In the table there are 1.5 million to 2 million distinct CDR3 sequences, roughly two fifths of which are singletons. The sequencing sample was made of blood. These receptors were obtained from a human donor in good health.

J is TRBJ2-4 and V is TRBV7-8; TRBD2 aligns across 15 bases. Germline CDR1 reads SGHVS; CDR2 reads FQNEAQ. With 4 bases clipped from V and 3 bases from J, the junction kept 16 bases outside the gene matches. CDR3 length: 21 residues. In DNA form, the CDR3 reads TGTGCCAGCAGCTCCCTACCGCCTGGACTAGCGGGGGGGGAGGACAAAAACATTCAGTACTTC. Protein sequence: CASSSLPPGLAGGEDKNIQYF.

Points on this clonotype: In this CDR3 the conserved last residue, phenylalanine or tryptophan, is missing, so a read error is likely. It is unclear where the CDR3 begins or ends on the DNA, so no DNA is shown, and the CDR3 is as TCRdb lists it. The genes are TRBV5-1 and TRBJ1-2; the listed D gene, TRBD1, was not tested against the DNA. CDR1 SGHRS and CDR2 YFSETQ come from the germline V gene. The CDR3 spans 13 residues, counting both ends. CDR3 sequence reads: CASSPETFDGHTC.

J is TRBJ1-2 and V is TRBV10-3; D is ambiguous. Trimming pared 7 bases from V and 5 bases from J, leaving 14 bases between. The CDR3 covers 13 residues. The germline CDR1 and CDR2 sequences are ENHRY and SYGVKD. In nucleotides, the CDR3 is TGTGCCATCACACCGAACGGGGATTATGGCTACACCTTC. It is translated as CAITPNGDYGYTF.

V gene TRBV20-1 combines with J gene TRBJ2-3, with 8 bases identical to TRBD2. The germline V gene encodes CDR1 DFQATT and CDR2 SNEGSKA (reference sequence). The CDR3 is 15 residues long. V dropped 6 bases and J dropped 5; count of bases not matched to a gene: 13. The CDR3 loop is CSAPRRLRGGDTQYF. The CDR3 DNA reads as TGCAGTGCCCCCCGCCGTCTACGGGGGGGAGATACGCAGTATTTT.

This clonotype showed up just a few times. The gene calls are TRBV7-2 and TRBJ2-5; 7 nucleotides line up with TRBD1. The V gene end was trimmed by 7 bases and the J gene end by 5 bases; junction bases not matched to a gene: 10. From germline, CDR1 is SGHTA and CDR2 FQGNSA. This CDR3 region has 14 residues. The CDR3 region is CASNTDRVGETQYF. The CDR3 nucleotides read TGTGCCAGCAACACCGACAGGGTCGGGGAGACCCAGTACTTC.

The chain links TRBV27 to TRBJ1-2; 10 bases agree with TRBD1. V lost 4 bases and J lost 6; bases outside the gene matches: 11. This CDR3 is 16 amino acids long. Germline-derived CDR1 and CDR2 are MNHEY and SMNVEV (reference sequence). DNA for the CDR3: TGTGCCAGCAGTTACGGGACAGGGGCCAATCCGGATGGCTACACCTTC. It specifies CASSYGTGANPDGYTF.

The sample holds a few counts of this clonotype. The V and J genes are TRBV11-2 and TRBJ1-5, with TRBD1 matching 9 bases. The CDR3 runs 17 residues. CDR1 and CDR2 from the germline V gene are SGHAT and FQNNGV. Trimming took 1 base from V and 7 from J; bases not matched to a gene: 11. CDR3 sequence reads: CASSLGPRTGVAQPQHF. As DNA, the CDR3 is TGTGCCAGCAGCTTAGGACCCCGGACAGGGGTGGCCCAGCCCCAGCATTTT.